The source of this T cell receptor beta chain is a study of blood T cell repertoires in COVID-19. Some clones are missing from TCRdb's copy, which holds only in-frame ones; the method was immunoSEQ multiplex PCR. The sample yields 200,000 to 300,000 clones, around 90% seen once. Germline CDR1 reads SGHRS; CDR2 reads YFSETQ. CDR3 size: 14 residues. V shed 6 bases and J 5 bases; nucleotides not matched to a gene: 10. This TCR came from a man aged 30-40 years with COVID-19, enrolled during active disease. This rearrangement joins TRBV5-1 to TRBJ2-5; 7 nucleotides agree with TRBD1. Material for sequencing was peripheral blood. Written as DNA, the CDR3 is TGCGCCAGCACGGACAGGCTGGCCAAGGAGACCCAGTACTTC. This sequence encodes CASTDRLAKETQYF.